This is a list of T cell receptor beta chains from one sample in a study of blood T cell repertoires in COVID-19. Method: immunoSEQ multiplex PCR; TCRdb's copy keeps in-frame clones and lacks some. The table has some 370,000 clones, around 87% seen once. The specimen sequenced was peripheral blood. The receptors stem from a woman aged 25-40 years with COVID-19, enrolled during active disease. CDR3s include the opening cysteine and the closing phenylalanine or tryptophan. D genes are given only for firm matches. Part of the rows lack a size; the others show once, few, many or a class for expanded clones.

J gene: TRBJ2-2; V gene: TRBV7-8; D gene: TRBD2; clone size: once; CDR3 DNA: TGTGCCAGCAGACTCGGACTAGCGCACACCGGGGAGCTGTTTTTT; CDR3 protein: CASRLGLAHTGELFF
J gene: TRBJ1-5; V gene: TRBV28; D gene: TRBD1; clone size: few; CDR3 DNA: TGTGCCAGCAGTTTACCCGGGACAGGGGTTTTTAGCAATCAGCCCCAGCATTTT; CDR3 protein: CASSLPGTGVFSNQPQHF
J gene: TRBJ2-7; V gene: TRBV6-5; D gene: TRBD2; clone size: NA; CDR3 DNA: TGTGCCAGTCGCCCTAGCGGGAACCACGAGCAGTACTTC; CDR3 protein: CASRPSGNHEQYF
J gene: TRBJ2-2; V gene: TRBV7-8; D gene: NA; clone size: few; CDR3 DNA: TGTGCCAGCACGGCGGCAGGGGCTGCCGGGGAGCTGTTTTTT; CDR3 protein: CASTAAGAAGELFF
J gene: TRBJ2-5; V gene: TRBV9; D gene: TRBD1; clone size: NA; CDR3 DNA: TGTGCCAGCAGCGTCTCCGGGACAGGGGGCTTTGAGACCCAGTACTTC; CDR3 protein: CASSVSGTGGFETQYF
J gene: TRBJ1-5; V gene: TRBV5-1; D gene: NA; clone size: NA; CDR3 DNA: TGCGCCAGCAGCTCCGGGACACCTAATCAGCCCCAGCATTTT; CDR3 protein: CASSSGTPNQPQHF
J gene: TRBJ2-3; V gene: TRBV2; D gene: NA; clone size: NA; CDR3 DNA: TGTGCCAGCAAGGGGTCCGCAGATACGCAGTATTTT; CDR3 protein: CASKGSADTQYF
J gene: TRBJ1-1; V gene: TRBV9; D gene: TRBD1; clone size: NA; CDR3 DNA: TGTGCCAGCAGCTCCCATCCGGGACAGGCCACTGAAGCTTTCTTT; CDR3 protein: CASSSHPGQATEAFF
J gene: TRBJ2-7; V gene: TRBV5-1; D gene: TRBD2; clone size: NA; CDR3 DNA: TGCGCCAGCAGCTCGGCCGGGACTAGGGGCGAGCAGTACTTC; CDR3 protein: CASSSAGTRGEQYF
J gene: TRBJ1-4; V gene: TRBV19; D gene: NA; clone size: NA; CDR3 DNA: TGTGCCATTTCAATTGGGAGAGATGAAAAACTGTTTTTT; CDR3 protein: CAISIGRDEKLFF
J gene: TRBJ2-1; V gene: TRBV18; D gene: TRBD1; clone size: NA; CDR3 DNA: TGTGCCAGCTTAGGACAGGCCCTCTACAATGAGCAGTTCTTC; CDR3 protein: CASLGQALYNEQFF
J gene: TRBJ2-7; V gene: TRBV7-2; D gene: TRBD1; clone size: NA; CDR3 DNA: TGTGCCAGCAGCTCCAGACAGGGACCGTCCTACGAGCAGTACTTC; CDR3 protein: CASSSRQGPSYEQYF
J gene: TRBJ2-1; V gene: TRBV27; D gene: TRBD1; clone size: NA; CDR3 DNA: TGTGCCAGCAGTTTGGGGACAGGGATTTACAATGAGCAGTTCTTC; CDR3 protein: CASSLGTGIYNEQFF
J gene: TRBJ2-6; V gene: TRBV9; D gene: NA; clone size: NA; CDR3 DNA: TGTGCCAGCAGCGTAGGAGCCAGGGTTGACTCTGGGGCCAACGTCCTGACTTTC; CDR3 protein: CASSVGARVDSGANVLTF
J gene: TRBJ2-7; V gene: TRBV7-9; D gene: NA; clone size: once; CDR3 DNA: TGTGCCAGCAGCTTAGGAGGGCTGACCTACGAGCAGTACTTC; CDR3 protein: CASSLGGLTYEQYF
J gene: TRBJ2-3; V gene: TRBV5-1; D gene: NA; clone size: NA; CDR3 DNA: TGCGCCAGCAGGGAACAGAGAGGGGATACGCAGTATTTT; CDR3 protein: CASREQRGDTQYF
J gene: TRBJ2-7; V gene: TRBV7-9; D gene: NA; clone size: NA; CDR3 DNA: TGTGCCAGCAGCTCCGACCTCTGGACGGGAGCTTACGAGCAGTACTTC; CDR3 protein: CASSSDLWTGAYEQYF
J gene: TRBJ2-5; V gene: TRBV5-4; D gene: TRBD1; clone size: NA; CDR3 DNA: TGTGCCAGCAGACCGACAGGGGGCGCGATACAAGAGACCCAGTACTTC; CDR3 protein: CASRPTGGAIQETQYF
J gene: TRBJ2-7; V gene: TRBV11-2; D gene: NA; clone size: NA; CDR3 DNA: TGTGCCAGCAGCTTAGGAGCGGACGAGCAGTACTTC; CDR3 protein: CASSLGADEQYF
J gene: TRBJ2-2; V gene: TRBV15; D gene: NA; clone size: NA; CDR3 DNA: TGTGCCACCAGCAGAGGGCTGGTAGCCCGTCCGGACACCGGGGAGCTGTTTTTT; CDR3 protein: CATSRGLVARPDTGELFF
J gene: TRBJ2-6; V gene: TRBV5-4; D gene: NA; clone size: NA; CDR3 DNA: TGTGCCAGCAGCTCAGGCTCTGGGGCCAACGTCCTGACTTTC; CDR3 protein: CASSSGSGANVLTF
J gene: TRBJ1-2; V gene: TRBV27; D gene: NA; clone size: NA; CDR3 DNA: TGTGCCAGCAGTTTAATAGCGACAGGCTTCTATGGCTACACCTTC; CDR3 protein: CASSLIATGFYGYTF
J gene: TRBJ1-6; V gene: TRBV21-1; D gene: NA; clone size: NA; CDR3 DNA: TGTGCCAGCGGCTGCATCGGGACAGATAATTCACCCCTCCACTTT; CDR3 protein: CASGCIGTDNSPLHF
J gene: TRBJ1-4; V gene: TRBV13; D gene: NA; clone size: NA; CDR3 DNA: TGTGCCAGCAGCTTACTCAGGGTAGAAGAAAAACTGTTTTTT; CDR3 protein: CASSLLRVEEKLFF
J gene: TRBJ2-7; V gene: TRBV7-2; D gene: TRBD1; clone size: NA; CDR3 DNA: TGTGCCAGCAGCTTGGACAGGAGCTCCTACGAGCAGTACTTC; CDR3 protein: CASSLDRSSYEQYF
J gene: TRBJ1-1; V gene: TRBV9; D gene: TRBD1; clone size: NA; CDR3 DNA: TGTGCCAGCAGCGTAAGTTTCGGAGGGACAGCAAACACTGAAGCTTTCTTT; CDR3 protein: CASSVSFGGTANTEAFF
J gene: TRBJ2-3; V gene: TRBV3-1/TRBV3-2; D gene: NA; clone size: NA; CDR3 DNA: TGTGCCAGCAGCCAGTTAATAGCGGAGAGCACAGATACGCAGTATTTT; CDR3 protein: CASSQLIAESTDTQYF
J gene: TRBJ2-1; V gene: TRBV7-9; D gene: TRBD1; clone size: NA; CDR3 DNA: TGTGCCAGCAACCCGGGACAGGGGCCCAATGAGCAGTTCTTC; CDR3 protein: CASNPGQGPNEQFF
J gene: TRBJ1-3; V gene: TRBV11-2; D gene: TRBD1; clone size: NA; CDR3 DNA: TGTGCCAGCAGCCTTACAGGGGACTCTGGAAACACCATATATTTT; CDR3 protein: CASSLTGDSGNTIYF
J gene: TRBJ1-6; V gene: TRBV15; D gene: NA; clone size: NA; CDR3 DNA: TGTGCCACCAGCTCGGGGTTGAGCTCCTATAATTCACCCCTCCACTTT; CDR3 protein: CATSSGLSSYNSPLHF
J gene: TRBJ2-7; V gene: TRBV7-9; D gene: NA; clone size: few; CDR3 DNA: TGTGCCAGCAGCTTAGCCATGGCGGGTTACGAGCAGTACTTC; CDR3 protein: CASSLAMAGYEQYF
J gene: TRBJ2-5; V gene: TRBV4-3; D gene: TRBD2; clone size: NA; CDR3 DNA: TGCGCCAGCAGCCAAGGATCATCGGGAGGGTCAGGGAGGGAGACCCAGTACTTC; CDR3 protein: CASSQGSSGGSGRETQYF
J gene: TRBJ2-3; V gene: TRBV5-5; D gene: NA; clone size: NA; CDR3 DNA: TGTGCCAGCAGCTTGGAGCGGGGCACAGATACGCAGTATTTT; CDR3 protein: CASSLERGTDTQYF
J gene: TRBJ2-1; V gene: TRBV15; D gene: TRBD2; clone size: NA; CDR3 DNA: TGTGCCACCAGCAGACGACTAGCGGGAGACAATGAGCAGTTCTTC; CDR3 protein: CATSRRLAGDNEQFF
J gene: TRBJ1-4; V gene: TRBV5-4; D gene: NA; clone size: NA; CDR3 DNA: TGTGCCAGCAGCTTAAAAGGGGCCATGCATGAAAAACTGTTTTTT; CDR3 protein: CASSLKGAMHEKLFF
J gene: TRBJ2-3; V gene: TRBV14; D gene: TRBD2; clone size: NA; CDR3 DNA: TGTGCCAGCAGCCAGGGCCTAGCGGACTTCACAGATACGCAGTATTTT; CDR3 protein: CASSQGLADFTDTQYF
J gene: TRBJ1-5; V gene: TRBV4-1; D gene: NA; clone size: NA; CDR3 DNA: TGCGCCAGCAGCCAAGGCGGCCTCAATCAGCCCCAGCATTTT; CDR3 protein: CASSQGGLNQPQHF
J gene: TRBJ2-3; V gene: TRBV28; D gene: TRBD2; clone size: NA; CDR3 DNA: TGTGCCAGAGCGAGCGGGAGTATAGATACGCAGTATTTT; CDR3 protein: CARASGSIDTQYF
J gene: TRBJ1-1; V gene: TRBV9; D gene: TRBD1; clone size: NA; CDR3 DNA: TGTGCCAGCAGCGTAGATGGCGGGACAGGTCCCAACGCGAACACTGAAGCTTTCTTT; CDR3 protein: CASSVDGGTGPNANTEAFF
J gene: TRBJ1-1; V gene: TRBV10-1; D gene: NA; clone size: NA; CDR3 DNA: TGCGCCAGCAGTGAGTCGGGGGGCACTGAAGCTTTCTTT; CDR3 protein: CASSESGGTEAFF